This T cell receptor beta chain was captured in a study of cytomegalovirus exposure and HLA in healthy donors. Whole-study results and caveats: With further analysis later on, most CMV-associated TCR beta chains appeared HLA-restricted. Immune exposure information comprised only CMV serostatus.

This clone is medium-sized in the sample. Its antigen is undetermined. V lost 7 bases and J lost 4; bases outside the gene matches: 11. The CDR3 runs 15 residues. Germline V gene data show CDR1 as SGHDT and CDR2 as YYEEEE. Every donor was a healthy person donating bone marrow. Donors were ostensibly healthy at sampling, although undocumented immune exposures were probable. PCR involved 60 Vbeta and 13 Jbeta primers. The protocol was immunoSEQ multiplex PCR, while the TCRdb copy is restricted to in-frame clones and leaves out a portion. This sample yields approximately 100,000 clones, of which over 60% are seen a single time; 6.1% belongs to the top ten.

Material for sequencing was PBMCs. The TCR comes from a woman aged 45-60 years in good health and CMV-seropositive. The chain has TRBV5-6 and TRBJ1-1; 9 nucleotides match TRBD1. The CDR3, as DNA: TGTGCCAGCTCAGGACAGGGGATTGGAATCACTGAAGCTTTCTTT. Protein: CASSGQGIGITEAFF.